This TCR beta chain was identified in a study of T cells after yellow fever vaccination. Study results and caveats: It was a small share of clonotypes that appeared in both CD4 and CD8 compartments. FACS-sorted repertoires could harbor abundant contaminating bulk-population clonotypes.

The TCR cDNA carried a universal primer site and UMIs from 5'RACE template switching. Each CDR3 protein gets one entry after TCRdb re-called the 5' RACE reads with MiXCR. The top ten hold about a third of the sample, which has 150,000 to 200,000 distinct CDR3 sequences, around 9% seen once. Concerning this clonotype: No antigen is known for it.

Sequenced material: CD8+ T cells sorted from PBMCs, taken 45 days after the yellow fever booster vaccination. The TCR sequence derives from a man between 18 and 29 years old who received the YFV17D yellow fever vaccine.

In DNA form, the CDR3 reads TGTGACAGCAGTTATCAGGGTTTCTACTACGAGCAGTACGTC. Translation: CDSSYQGFYYEQYV. The J gene is TRBJ2-7, the V gene TRBV6-2 or TRBV6-3; maybe TRBD1 (5 bases). This CDR3 contains 14 residues. CDR1 is MNHEY and CDR2 is SVGEGT in the germline V gene.